Following are 29 T cell receptor beta chains from one sample sequenced in a study of PD-L1 blockade in urothelial cancer listed by TCRdb under 2017. The method behind the library was the immunoSEQ multiplex PCR assay. TCRdb mirrors the immuneACCESS table, restricted to in-frame sequences. Some clones are absent from its copies; in checked studies, under half trace to an unresolved V gene, and the reason for the others is unknown. This sample comprises tens of thousands of clones, approximately 81% of them detected only once. 4% to 6% of the sample goes to the ten largest clones. The starting material was PBMCs, obtained around atezolizumab (anti-PD-L1) treatment. These receptors came from a man between 65 and 85 years old with urothelial cancer.

The V gene is TRBV10-3, the J gene TRBJ2-3; 10 nucleotides match TRBD2. The junction had 3 bases not matched to a gene; V was cut back by 3 bases and J by 6 bases. Germline V lookup: CDR1 ENHRY, CDR2 SYGVKD. The CDR3 runs 14 residues. The CDR3 DNA is TGTGCCATCAGTGACCTAGCGGGAGTGGATACGCAGTATTTT. Its protein product is CAISDLAGVDTQYF.

This chain uses TRBV27 with TRBJ1-4; 9 bases fit TRBD1. Germline V gives CDR1 MNHEY, CDR2 SMNVEV (reference sequence). V gave up 3 bases and J gave up 7 bases; unmatched junction bases: 6. The CDR3 sequence is 15 residues long. This CDR3 reads CASSFNGGQGEKLFF. The CDR3 DNA follows: TGTGCCAGCAGTTTCAACGGGGGACAGGGTGAAAAACTGTTTTTT.

The J gene is TRBJ2-2, the V gene TRBV6-5, with 7 bases that match TRBD2. The CDR3 is 16 residues long. The J segment lost 0 bases and the V segment lost 0 bases, leaving 1 base of the junction unmatched. Germline values: CDR1 MNHEY, CDR2 SVGAGI. Here the CDR3 reads CASSYSGGTNTGELFF. In nucleotides, the CDR3 is TGTGCCAGCAGTTACTCGGGGGGGACGAACACCGGGGAGCTGTTTTTT.

Here the CDR3 reads CASRTQGQGGEAFF. In nucleotides, the CDR3 is TGTGCCAGCAGGACACAAGGACAGGGTGGTGAAGCTTTCTTT. The chain combines TRBV6-5 with TRBJ1-1; 8 bases align to TRBD1. This CDR3 contains 14 residues. With 6 bases clipped from V and 7 bases from J, the junction kept 10 bases outside the gene matches. Germline lookup yields CDR1 MNHEY and CDR2 SVGAGI.

This chain uses TRBV11-1 with TRBJ2-6; tentative D call: TRBD1 (6 bases). V lost 6 bases and J lost 1, with 10 bases in between. This CDR3 has 15 amino acids. The germline V gene has CDR1 SGHAT and CDR2 FQDESV (reference sequence). The CDR3 sequence is CASRGTGSGANVLTF. As DNA, the CDR3 is TGTGCCAGCAGGGGAACAGGGTCTGGGGCCAACGTCCTGACTTTC.

The chain recombines TRBV5-1 with TRBJ2-2; 9 positions agree with TRBD1. Germline V gives CDR1 SGHRS, CDR2 YFSETQ. Trimming took 1 base from V and 2 from J; bases not matched to a gene: 6. The CDR3 is 17 amino acids. The CDR3 DNA is TGCGCCAGCAGCTTGAATACAGGGGGCGGTAACACCGGGGAGCTGTTTTTT. It codes for CASSLNTGGGNTGELFF. The full variable domain, with the rest looked up from reference TRBV5-1 and TRBJ2-2, is KAGVTQTPRYLIKTRGQQVTLSCSPISGHRSVSWYQQTPGQGLQFLFEYFSETQRNKGNFPGRFSGRQFSNSRSEMNVSTLELGDSALYLCASSLNTGGGNTGELFFGEGSRLTVL.

The chain uses TRBV5-6 and TRBJ2-7, with D possibly matching TRBD1 (5 bases). Germline V gene sequence: CDR1 SGHDT, CDR2 YYEEEE. Trimming left V 4 bases short and J 5 bases short, with 13 bases between. The length of the CDR3 is 13 residues. CDR3: CASSPQGVNEQYF. In nucleotides, the CDR3 is TGTGCCAGCAGCCCCCAGGGTGTGAACGAGCAGTACTTC.

The chain is built from TRBV7-8 and TRBJ2-1; possible D gene TRBD2, 6 bases. The germline V gene encodes CDR1 SGHVS and CDR2 FQNEAQ. V was cut by 5 bases and J by 6 bases, with 11 bases left in between. This CDR3 region has 13 residues. In nucleotides, the CDR3 is TGTGCCAGCAGCCATGCTAGCGTCAATGAGCAGTTCTTC. Its translation is CASSHASVNEQFF.

In nucleotides, the CDR3 is TGCAGTGCCTTAAGCTCTGTGACCCAGTACTTC. This encodes CSALSSVTQYF. J is TRBJ2-5 and V is TRBV20-1, with D unclear. Trimming took off 6 bases at V and 7 bases at J, with 12 bases between the two ends. In germline, CDR1 is DFQATT, CDR2 SNEGSKA (reference sequence). There are 11 residues in the CDR3.

This clone appeared a single time. The CDR3 region is CASSPAGGSSYEQYF. The CDR3 DNA reads as TGTGCCAGCAGTCCAGCGGGAGGGAGCTCCTACGAGCAGTACTTC. V usage is TRBV2 and J usage is TRBJ2-7; 10 bases line up with TRBD2. Unmatched junction bases numbered 4, after V lost 5 bases and J lost 0 bases. This CDR3 has 15 residues. Germline CDR1 reads SNHLY; CDR2 reads FYNNEI.

The J gene is TRBJ2-1, the V gene TRBV5-1; TRBD2 matches 10 bases. The CDR3 has 17 amino acids. The V and J ends lost 0 bases and 10 bases, in that order; junction bases with no gene match: 13. Germline V gene data show CDR1 as SGHRS and CDR2 as YFSETQ. For the CDR3, the DNA is TGCGCCAGCAGCTTGGCCCCCCGGTCTAGCGGGAGTGGGGAGCAGTTCTTC. Its protein product is CASSLAPRSSGSGEQFF.

This chain joins TRBV29-1 and TRBJ2-7, with a weak D call TRBD2 (5 bases). The germline V and J ends were trimmed by 4 bases and 6 bases, with 19 bases remaining between them. Germline lookup yields CDR1 SQVTM and CDR2 ANQGSEA. There are 14 residues in the CDR3. The CDR3 loop reads CSVVGSVRGGEQYF. CDR3 sequence (DNA): TGCAGCGTTGTGGGGTCTGTCCGAGGAGGCGAGCAGTACTTC.

Here the CDR3 reads CASSFYTGGPTYEQYF. For the CDR3, the DNA is TGTGCCAGCAGCTTCTACACAGGGGGTCCCACCTACGAGCAGTACTTC. The chain joins TRBV11-2 to TRBJ2-7, with 8 positions matching TRBD1. V trimming: 3 bases; J trimming: 2 bases; junction bases outside the gene matches: 9. The CDR3 is made up of 16 amino acids. In germline, CDR1 is SGHAT, CDR2 FQNNGV.

V and J are TRBV6-5 and TRBJ2-7; D gene uncertain. The CDR3 totals 14 residues. V lost 2 bases and J 0 bases, leaving 8 bases between the germline ends. CDR1 and CDR2 (germline): MNHEY, SVGAGI. The CDR3 coding sequence is TGTGCCAGCAGTTACACTCGCTACTCCTACGAGCAGTACTTC. This sequence encodes CASSYTRYSYEQYF.

The rearrangement links TRBV28 to TRBJ2-1; 10 positions agree with TRBD1. V lost 1 base to trimming and J lost 9 bases; unmatched junction nucleotides: 6. CDR1 and CDR2 (germline): MDHEN, SYDVKM. CDR3 length: 15 residues. The CDR3 sequence: CASSLSGQGVLEQFF. The CDR3 bases are TGTGCCAGCAGTTTATCCGGACAGGGGGTCCTTGAGCAGTTCTTC.

J is TRBJ2-3 and V is TRBV28, with D possibly matching TRBD2 (6 bases). The CDR3 has 14 amino acids. Trimming left V 8 bases short and J 2 bases short, with 14 bases between. CDR1 is MDHEN and CDR2 is SYDVKM in the germline V gene. CDR3 sequence (DNA): TGTGCCAGCGGGGGGAGGCTGGACACAGATACGCAGTATTTT. Protein sequence: CASGGRLDTDTQYF.

The chain employs TRBV7-3 and TRBJ2-3; the D gene is possibly TRBD2 (6 bases). Germline CDR1 and CDR2: SGHTA and FQGTGA. Deletions cut 5 bases from V and 4 bases from J, with 13 bases between. The length of the CDR3 is 14 residues. The CDR3 coding sequence is TGTGCCAGCAGCACGGGACTTCCGCCAGATACGCAGTATTTT. Translated, it gives CASSTGLPPDTQYF.

On this clone itself: Other DNA sequences in this sample translate to the same CDR3. The gene calls are TRBV5-4 and TRBJ2-5; D is uncertain. This CDR3 has 14 residues. Trimming stripped 0 bases from V and 2 bases from J, with 8 bases between. Germline loops: CDR1 SGHNT, CDR2 YYREEE (reference sequence). Here the CDR3 DNA reads TGTGCCAGCAGCTTGGGAACAGCACAAGAGACCCAGTACTTC. It encodes CASSLGTAQETQYF.

The CDR3: CASSGSGDGDTQYF. Written as DNA, the CDR3 is TGCGCCAGCAGCGGGAGCGGGGACGGGGATACGCAGTATTTT. The chain carries TRBV5-1 and TRBJ2-3; TRBD2 matches 7 bases. The CDR3 runs to 14 residues. Germline values: CDR1 SGHRS, CDR2 YFSETQ. The V gene end was trimmed by 4 bases and the J gene end by 6 bases; junction bases not matched to a gene: 8.

The V and J genes are TRBV11-2 and TRBJ2-3, with a tentative D call TRBD2 (5 bases). V shed 8 bases and J shed 0 bases, with 12 bases lying between them. The germline V gene has CDR1 SGHAT and CDR2 FQNNGV. The CDR3 is 14 amino acids. The CDR3 loop reads CASVLERSTDTQYF. The CDR3 DNA follows: TGTGCCAGCGTACTAGAGCGGAGCACAGATACGCAGTATTTT.

This clone occurred once. The chain is built from TRBV5-4 and TRBJ2-5; TRBD1 agrees at 11 bases. There are 16 residues in the CDR3. Germline CDR1 is SGHNT and CDR2 is YYREEE (reference sequence). The ends lost 4 bases at V and 5 bases at J; junction bases unmatched: 10. The CDR3 spells CASSRGQGAFQETQYF. In nucleotides, the CDR3 is TGTGCCAGCAGCCGCGGACAGGGGGCCTTTCAGGAGACCCAGTACTTC.

This chain links TRBV27 with TRBJ1-5; possible D gene TRBD1, 6 bases. V was shortened by 3 bases and J by 5 bases, with 11 bases between the two germline ends. This CDR3 is built from 14 residues. Germline CDR1 reads MNHEY; CDR2 reads SMNVEV (reference sequence). Here the CDR3 reads CASSFGGSYQPQHF. CDR3 DNA sequence: TGTGCCAGCAGTTTTGGGGGCTCCTATCAGCCCCAGCATTTT.

The chain carries TRBV5-1 and TRBJ1-1, with D perhaps matching TRBD1 (5 bases). This CDR3 has 15 residues. Trimming left V 4 bases short and J 4 bases short, with 17 bases between. Per the germline V gene, CDR1 is SGHRS and CDR2 is YFSETQ. The CDR3 region is CASSIAGGRVTEAFF. CDR3 in DNA: TGCGCCAGCAGCATCGCCGGGGGTCGGGTCACTGAAGCTTTCTTT.

This chain uses TRBV27 with TRBJ2-3; no clear D gene. The CDR3 sequence is 11 residues long. V was shortened by 5 bases and J by 5 bases, with 5 bases between the two germline ends. From germline, CDR1 is MNHEY and CDR2 SMNVEV (reference sequence). CDR3 region: CASSLEDTQYF. In DNA, the CDR3 is TGTGCCAGCAGTCTAGAAGATACGCAGTATTTT.

The V call is TRBV18, the J call TRBJ2-1; 7 nucleotides line up with TRBD1. The CDR3 runs to 13 residues. J lost 9 bases, V lost 3 bases, and 5 bases had no gene match. Germline assignment: CDR1 KGHSH and CDR2 LQKENI. The CDR3: CASSPDRPSEQFF. The CDR3, as DNA: TGTGCCAGCTCACCGGACAGGCCCAGTGAGCAGTTCTTC. Supplemented by reference TRBV18 and TRBJ2-1, the full variable domain reads NAGVMQNPRHLVRRRGQEARLRCSPMKGHSHVYWYRQLPEEGLKFMVYLQKENIIDESGMPKERFSAEFPKEGPSILRIQQVVRGDSAAYFCASSPDRPSEQFFGPGTRLTVL.

The chain joins TRBV6-5 to TRBJ1-2, with D perhaps matching TRBD1 (6 bases). The CDR3 sequence is 13 residues long. Germline lookup yields CDR1 MNHEY and CDR2 SVGAGI. Trimming took off 7 bases at V and 0 bases at J, with 9 bases between the two ends. Written as DNA, the CDR3 is TGTGCCAGCATGAACAGGGCTAACTATGGCTACACCTTC. Translation: CASMNRANYGYTF.

The V and J genes are TRBV7-9 and TRBJ2-3; weak D call: TRBD2 (6 bases). The CDR3 consists of 15 residues. Looked up from germline, CDR1 is SEHNR and CDR2 is FQNEAQ (reference sequence). The V and J ends lost 4 bases and 0 bases respectively, with 11 bases between them. CDR3 coding DNA: TGTGCCAGCAGCTCCGGGACTCTCAGCACAGATACGCAGTATTTT. Translating it yields CASSSGTLSTDTQYF.

The chain uses TRBV6-4 and TRBJ2-2; 7 nucleotides align to TRBD2. J gave up 2 bases and V 5 bases, and 8 bases lay outside the gene matches. Germline V gene lookup returns CDR1 MRHNA and CDR2 SNTAGT. The CDR3 consists of 16 residues. CDR3 DNA: TGTGCCAGCAGTCGGGAAGCGGGAATAAACACCGGGGAGCTGTTTTTT. It encodes CASSREAGINTGELFF.

This sequence joins TRBV19 and TRBJ2-6, with TRBD1 matching over 7 bases. J lost 0 bases, V lost 5 bases, and 4 bases had no gene match. The CDR3 sequence is 16 residues long. CDR1 and CDR2 from the germline V gene are LNHDA and SQIVND (reference sequence). The CDR3 nucleotides read TGTGCCAGTAGTTTCGGACAGGCCTCTGGGGCCAACGTCCTGACTTTC. It yields the protein CASSFGQASGANVLTF. Combining the CDR3 with reference TRBV19 and TRBJ2-6 gives the whole variable domain DGGITQSPKYLFRKEGQNVTLSCEQNLNHDAMYWYRQDPGQGLRLIYYSQIVNDFQKGDIAEGYSVSREKKESFPLTVTSAQKNPTAFYLCASSFGQASGANVLTFGAGSRLTVL.